The present TCR beta chain was sequenced within a study of read filtering for tumor transcriptome and immune sequencing. With respect to this clonotype: This may arise from a read error, as a much more abundant clone is one base away.

The library was built from about 0.4 ug RNA with molecular barcoded adaptors for alpha/delta and beta/gamma chains. TCRdb analysed the reads with MiXCR anew, one entry per CDR3 protein. This sample has some 62,000 distinct CDR3 sequences; about 15% occur once, and the top ten carry under 55%. The CDR3 loop spans 16 amino acids. The germline CDR1 and CDR2 sequences are SGHAT and FQNNGV. Between the trimmed V and J ends, which lost 1 base and 2 bases, there was a span of 13 bases. The gene calls are TRBV11-2 and TRBJ2-3, with D maybe TRBD2 (5 bases). The source of this sequence is a donor over 35 with multiple myeloma. Specimen: a population of CD138-negative cells sorted from bone marrow. CDR3 sequence: CASSLGARGPTDTQYF. The CDR3, as DNA: TGTGCCAGCAGCTTAGGAGCGAGAGGGCCCACAGATACGCAGTATTTT.